Following are 12 T cell receptor beta chains from one sample sequenced in a study of OX40 agonist ivuxolimab in advanced cancers. Profiling relied on immunoSEQ multiplex PCR, and the TCRdb table lists in-frame clones only, not all of them. The sample lists some 130,000 clones, more than 80% occurring once. Specimen: CD4+ or CD8+ T cells sorted from blood, collected in a trial of the OX40 agonist ivuxolimab. The receptors shown here come from an adult with an advanced solid tumor such as melanoma, head and neck, liver or kidney cancer.

The rearrangement uses TRBV7-2 and TRBJ2-1; D might be TRBD1 (5 bases). Deletions cut 2 bases from V and 4 bases from J, with 18 bases between. The CDR3 has 17 residues. Germline values: CDR1 SGHTA, CDR2 FQGNSA. In DNA, the CDR3 is TGTGCCAGCAGCTTAATGCCTCTAGGGGCCTCATACAATGAGCAGTTCTTC. It encodes CASSLMPLGASYNEQFF.

The chain joins TRBV30 to TRBJ2-3; a weak D match, TRBD2 (7 bases). CDR1 is GTSNPN and CDR2 is SVGIG in the germline V gene (reference sequence). The ends were cut back, 0 bases at V and 5 bases at J, with 15 bases in the middle. The CDR3 length is 15 residues. The CDR3 nucleotides are TGTGCCTGGAGTGTAAGGGGGGGGCTCCTAGATACGCAGTATTTT. This gives the protein CAWSVRGGLLDTQYF. Drawing the rest from reference TRBV30 and TRBJ2-3, the complete variable domain is SQTIHQWPATLVQPVGSPLSLECTVEGTSNPNLYWYRQAAGRGLQLLFYSVGIGQISSEVPQNLSASRPQDRQFILSSKKLLLSDSGFYLCAWSVRGGLLDTQYFGPGTRLTVL.

The chain recombines TRBV6-5 with TRBJ2-7; no firm D call. The V gene lost 2 bases and the J gene lost 1 base, with 12 bases spanning the gap. The CDR3 runs 15 residues. The V gene's germline CDR1 is MNHEY and CDR2 SVGAGI. The CDR3 sequence is CASSYPQSPSYEQYF. In DNA, the CDR3 is TGTGCCAGCAGTTACCCACAGTCCCCATCCTACGAGCAGTACTTC.

CDR3 in DNA: TGTGCCATCAGTGAGGGTCTATCTGGGGCCAACGTCCTGACTTTC. Residues: CAISEGLSGANVLTF. The chain joins TRBV10-3 to TRBJ2-6; D gene unclear. This CDR3 has 15 residues. Trimming removed 2 bases at V and 1 base at J, with 6 bases between. Germline loops: CDR1 ENHRY, CDR2 SYGVKD.

The chain employs TRBV4-3 and TRBJ1-2, with 8 bases that match TRBD1. This CDR3 region has 16 residues. Trimming cost V 3 bases and J 3 bases; bases outside gene matches: 9. Germline loops: CDR1 LGHNA, CDR2 YSLEER. The CDR3 nucleotides are TGCGCCAGCAGCCAGCGACCCCTACAGGGGGACTATGGCTACACCTTC. Amino acid sequence: CASSQRPLQGDYGYTF.

The chain recombines TRBV7-2 with TRBJ2-5, with a tentative D call TRBD1 (6 bases). The CDR3 is made up of 14 amino acids. Looked up from germline, CDR1 is SGHTA and CDR2 is FQGNSA. With 0 bases removed from V and 5 bases from J, the gap between germline ends came to 10 bases. The CDR3 nucleotides read TGTGCCAGCAGCTTAGCGGGGGCCTTGGAGACCCAGTACTTC. As protein: CASSLAGALETQYF.

The chain couples TRBV19 to TRBJ2-5; D uncertain. Trimming cost V 6 bases and J 5 bases, with 7 bases left between them. The CDR3 length is 11 residues. Germline lookup yields CDR1 LNHDA and CDR2 SQIVND (reference sequence). The DNA for the CDR3 is TGTGCCAGTAGAATTGGGGAGACCCAGTACTTC. This gives the protein CASRIGETQYF.

The chain uses TRBV19 and TRBJ2-6, with 8 bases fitting TRBD1. This CDR3 contains 16 residues. Germline CDR1 LNHDA, CDR2 SQIVND (reference sequence). With V trimmed by 7 bases and J by 0 bases, 5 bases remained unmatched. The CDR3: CASIGRGHSGANVLTF. The CDR3 DNA reads TGTGCCAGTATAGGCAGGGGGCACTCTGGGGCCAACGTCCTGACTTTC.

This chain links TRBV7-2 with TRBJ2-5, with TRBD1 matching 7 bases. V trimming: 5 bases; J trimming: 3 bases; junction bases outside the gene matches: 3. CDR3 size: 13 residues. Germline V lookup: CDR1 SGHTA, CDR2 FQGNSA. CDR3 amino acids: CASSVGTEETQYF. In DNA form, the CDR3 reads TGTGCCAGCAGCGTCGGGACAGAAGAGACCCAGTACTTC. Full variable domain (outside the CDR3, taken from reference TRBV7-2 and TRBJ2-5): GAGVSQSPSNKVTEKGKDVELRCDPISGHTALYWYRQSLGQGLEFLIYFQGNSAPDKSGLPSDRFSAERTGGSVSTLTIQRTQQEDSAVYLCASSVGTEETQYFGPGTRLLVL.

The chain uses TRBV7-6 and TRBJ2-2; TRBD1 aligns across 7 bases. The CDR3 contains 15 residues. The germline gives CDR1 SGHVS, CDR2 FNYEAQ. After removal of 4 bases from V and 4 bases from J, the junction contained 6 bases not matched to a gene. The DNA of the CDR3 is TGTGCCAGCAGCTCGGACAGGCCGCCCACCGGGGAGCTGTTTTTT. Translation gives CASSSDRPPTGELFF.

The chain employs TRBV4-3 and TRBJ2-3; tentative D call: TRBD1 (6 bases). V lost 6 bases, J lost 2 bases, and 15 bases lay in between. The germline CDR1 and CDR2 sequences are LGHNA and YSLEER. The CDR3 covers 15 residues. CDR3 protein: CASRRTPGDTDTQYF. DNA for the CDR3: TGCGCCAGCAGAAGAACGCCAGGGGACACAGATACGCAGTATTTT.

This chain joins TRBV28 and TRBJ1-2, with TRBD1 matching 9 bases. V lost 9 bases to trimming and J lost 3 bases; unmatched junction nucleotides: 8. The CDR3 extends over 14 amino acids. Germline CDR1 is MDHEN and CDR2 is SYDVKM. In DNA form, the CDR3 reads TGTGCCAGTTCCGGGACAGGGCGTTACTATGGCTACACCTTC. This translates into CASSGTGRYYGYTF.